Each of the 32 T cell receptor beta chains below was sequenced from the same sample in a study of blood T cell repertoires in COVID-19. Measured with immunoSEQ multiplex PCR; TCRdb has only the in-frame clones, and not every one. The sample carries a few hundred thousand clones, roughly nine tenths recorded once. Sequencing was done on a sample of PBMCs or T cells enriched from blood (not recorded which). These receptors originate from a woman between 18 and 30 years old who had recovered from COVID-19.

This chain uses TRBV6-2 or TRBV6-3 with TRBJ2-5; 14 positions match TRBD2. CDR3 length: 15 amino acids. Looked up from germline, CDR1 is MNHEY and CDR2 is SVGEGT. With V trimmed by 4 bases and J by 4 bases, 2 bases remained unmatched. The CDR3 sequence: CASSLTSGGAETQYF. CDR3 nucleotides: TGTGCCAGCAGTTTGACTAGCGGGGGGGCAGAGACCCAGTACTTC.

The rearrangement joins TRBV30 to TRBJ1-6, with D possibly matching TRBD1 (5 bases). The germline gives CDR1 GTSNPN, CDR2 SVGIG (reference sequence). This CDR3 comprises 17 residues. Trimming left V 0 bases short and J 3 bases short, with 15 bases between. The chain's CDR3 is CAWSVRGLVNYNSPLHF. The CDR3 region has the DNA TGTGCCTGGAGTGTGAGGGGACTCGTCAACTATAATTCACCCCTCCACTTT.

The rearrangement uses TRBV5-1 and TRBJ2-1, with 15 bases that match TRBD2. Unmatched junction bases numbered 5, after V lost 4 bases and J lost 3 bases. This CDR3 comprises 17 residues. CDR1 SGHRS and CDR2 YFSETQ come from the germline V gene. The CDR3 DNA sequence: TGCGCCAGCAGCACTGGACTAGCGGGGGGGAGCTACAATGAGCAGTTCTTC. Translated: CASSTGLAGGSYNEQFF.

CDR3 in amino acids: CASSIEPGLLRRGYTF. CDR3 nucleotides: TGTGCCAGTAGTATAGAGCCGGGATTGCTACGCCGTGGCTACACCTTC. The chain has TRBV19 and TRBJ1-2; D remains unclear. CDR1 LNHDA and CDR2 SQIVND come from the germline V gene (reference sequence). The CDR3 covers 16 residues. Trimming removed 0 bases at V and 7 bases at J, with 18 bases between. The entire variable domain, with the rest obtained from reference TRBV19 and TRBJ1-2, is as follows: DGGITQSPKYLFRKEGQNVTLSCEQNLNHDAMYWYRQDPGQGLRLIYYSQIVNDFQKGDIAEGYSVSREKKESFPLTVTSAQKNPTAFYLCASSIEPGLLRRGYTFGSGTRLTVV.

This rearrangement joins TRBV5-1 to TRBJ1-2; TRBD1 matches 10 bases. The length of the CDR3 is 16 residues. Germline CDR1 and CDR2: SGHRS and YFSETQ. Trimming took 0 bases from V and 5 from J; bases not matched to a gene: 7. The CDR3 spells CASSLARQGADYGYTF. The CDR3 nucleotides are TGCGCCAGCAGCTTGGCAAGACAGGGGGCGGATTATGGCTACACCTTC.

V and J are TRBV7-9 and TRBJ2-7, with a tentative D call TRBD2 (6 bases). The CDR3 spans 15 residues. Between the trimmed V and J ends, which lost 5 bases and 1 base, there was a span of 15 bases. The germline CDR1 and CDR2 sequences are SEHNR and FQNEAQ (reference sequence). CDR3 DNA: TGTGCCAGCAGCCCCCTGGGAGGCTTTTCCTACGAGCAGTACTTC. Translating it yields CASSPLGGFSYEQYF.

This chain links TRBV5-1 with TRBJ1-2; TRBD1 matches 7 bases. This CDR3 comprises 17 residues. Germline CDR1 SGHRS, CDR2 YFSETQ. Unmatched junction bases numbered 12, after V lost 4 bases and J lost 0 bases. CDR3 sequence: CASSRGTVEFANYGYTF. In DNA form, the CDR3 reads TGCGCCAGCAGCCGGGGGACAGTCGAGTTCGCTAACTATGGCTACACCTTC.

The V and J genes are TRBV19 and TRBJ1-2, with D possibly TRBD1 on 5 matching bases. Trimming removed 6 bases at V and 2 bases at J, with 10 bases between. CDR3 length: 13 amino acids. In germline, CDR1 is LNHDA, CDR2 SQIVND (reference sequence). CDR3 amino acids: CASSPGPNYGYTF. The DNA of the CDR3 is TGTGCCAGTAGCCCAGGGCCCAACTATGGCTACACCTTC.

A few counts support this clone. V gene TRBV16 combines with J gene TRBJ1-5; 7 bases fit TRBD1. The CDR3 length is 16 residues. CDR1 and CDR2 (germline): KGHSY, FQNENV. The ends lost 4 bases at V and 7 bases at J; junction bases unmatched: 13. CDR3 bases: TGTGCCAGCAGCCCATCGGGACAGCTCCTCGGGCAGCCCCAGCATTTT. It is translated as CASSPSGQLLGQPQHF.

V usage is TRBV27 and J usage is TRBJ2-5; 8 positions match TRBD1. This CDR3 spans 14 amino acids. Germline V gene data show CDR1 as MNHEY and CDR2 as SMNVEV (reference sequence). Trimming removed 5 bases from V and 7 bases from J; junction bases left unmatched: 9. The DNA of the CDR3 is TGTGCCAGCAGTACTTGGGACAGGCCAGGGACCCAGTACTTC. This gives the protein CASSTWDRPGTQYF.

The rearrangement joins TRBV5-4 to TRBJ2-7; 8 bases are shared with TRBD1. The CDR3 is made up of 13 amino acids. Trimming cost V 4 bases and J 5 bases; bases outside gene matches: 5. Germline V lookup: CDR1 SGHNT, CDR2 YYREEE (reference sequence). Here the CDR3 DNA reads TGTGCCAGCAGCCCGGACAGGGCCGACGAGCAGTACTTC. The encoded protein is CASSPDRADEQYF.

The chain uses TRBV15 and TRBJ2-7, with 9 bases matching TRBD2. The germline V gene has CDR1 LNHNV and CDR2 YYDKDF (reference sequence). Trimming took 0 bases from V and 5 from J; bases not matched to a gene: 8. CDR3 size: 16 residues. The CDR3 region is CATSRDRASGAHEQYF. The CDR3 DNA reads TGTGCCACCAGCAGAGATCGGGCTAGCGGGGCACACGAGCAGTACTTC.

This clone has only one observation. This rearrangement joins TRBV11-2 to TRBJ2-1; TRBD2 is a possible D gene (7 bases). Germline CDR1 SGHAT, CDR2 FQNNGV. Trimming stripped 5 bases from V and 7 bases from J, with 21 bases between. The CDR3 sequence is 16 residues long. CDR3 sequence: CASSLTGGGSWNEQFF. The CDR3 nucleotides are TGTGCCAGCAGCCTAACGGGGGGCGGGTCTTGGAATGAGCAGTTCTTC.

The J gene is TRBJ2-5, the V gene TRBV5-6; 15 positions match TRBD2. Trimming took 5 bases from V and 5 from J; bases not matched to a gene: 10. The CDR3 spans 17 residues. Per the germline V gene, CDR1 is SGHDT and CDR2 is YYEEEE. The CDR3 loop reads CASRTRTSGGAWETQYF. CDR3 coding DNA: TGTGCCAGCAGAACCAGGACTAGCGGGGGGGCCTGGGAGACCCAGTACTTC.

J is TRBJ2-7 and V is TRBV6-5, with 9 positions matching TRBD1. Trimming at V came to 6 bases and at J to 0 bases, leaving 3 bases not matched to a gene. The germline gives CDR1 MNHEY, CDR2 SVGAGI. This CDR3 region has 14 residues. The CDR3 is CASRGTGSSYEQYF. CDR3 DNA: TGTGCCAGCAGAGGGACAGGGAGCTCCTACGAGCAGTACTTC.

The gene calls are TRBV5-6 and TRBJ2-7, with TRBD2 identical over 12 bases. This CDR3 spans 15 amino acids. V was pared by 3 bases and J by 3 bases, with 4 bases of the junction left unmatched. The germline CDR1 and CDR2 sequences are SGHDT and YYEEEE. DNA for the CDR3: TGTGCCAGCAGCTGGGTGACTAGCGGGGGCTACGAGCAGTACTTC. Protein sequence: CASSWVTSGGYEQYF.

This chain uses TRBV27 with TRBJ1-5; a possible D gene is TRBD1 (6 bases). V was cut by 0 bases and J by 5 bases, with 8 bases left in between. Germline CDR1 and CDR2: MNHEY and SMNVEV (reference sequence). This CDR3 is built from 14 residues. The CDR3: CASSLSGADQPQHF. In nucleotides, the CDR3 is TGTGCCAGCAGTTTATCGGGGGCGGATCAGCCCCAGCATTTT.

This chain joins TRBV11-1 and TRBJ1-1; 9 bases are shared with TRBD1. V was clipped by 5 bases and J by 7 bases; unmatched bases: 8. CDR3 length: 14 amino acids. Germline V gene data show CDR1 as SGHAT and CDR2 as FQDESV (reference sequence). CDR3 nucleotide sequence: TGTGCCAGCAGCCTACAGGGGGCGGCGGGTGAAGCTTTCTTT. Protein sequence: CASSLQGAAGEAFF.

This rearrangement joins TRBV27 to TRBJ2-7, with TRBD1 matching over 9 bases. The J segment lost 4 bases and the V segment lost 1 base, leaving 8 bases of the junction unmatched. There are 16 residues in the CDR3. Germline V gives CDR1 MNHEY, CDR2 SMNVEV (reference sequence). The CDR3: CASSLLTPTGGYEQYF. The CDR3 nucleotides are TGTGCCAGCAGTTTATTAACCCCGACAGGGGGTTACGAGCAGTACTTC.

The V and J genes are TRBV6-1 and TRBJ1-3; no firm D call. Trimming took off 5 bases at V and 2 bases at J, with 7 bases between the two ends. The CDR3 contains 13 residues. Germline CDR1 and CDR2: MNHNS and SASEGT. CDR3 nucleotides: TGTGCCAGCAGTTCCAGTCCTGGAAACACCATATATTTT. Translation: CASSSSPGNTIYF.

J is TRBJ2-7 and V is TRBV3-1 (or the pseudogene TRBV3-2); D uncertain. V lost 2 bases and J 0 bases, leaving 11 bases between the germline ends. This CDR3 has 15 residues. Germline CDR1 is LGHDT and CDR2 is YNNKEL (reference sequence). In DNA, the CDR3 is TGTGCCAGCAGCCAATCTCACCTGAGCTCCTACGAGCAGTACTTC. It is translated as CASSQSHLSSYEQYF.

The chain links TRBV28 to TRBJ1-5, with D maybe TRBD1 (5 bases). This CDR3 contains 15 residues. CDR1 is MDHEN, CDR2 SYDVKM, per germline. With 5 bases removed from V and 5 bases from J, the gap between germline ends came to 16 bases. Here the CDR3 reads CASSPSSGPDQPQHF. Here the CDR3 DNA reads TGTGCCAGCAGTCCCTCCTCAGGGCCCGATCAGCCCCAGCATTTT.

The rearrangement uses TRBV11-2 and TRBJ1-2; a possible D gene is TRBD1 (6 bases). Germline V gene lookup returns CDR1 SGHAT and CDR2 FQNNGV. V dropped 5 bases and J dropped 4 bases, with 20 bases sitting between them. The CDR3 covers 16 residues. Here the CDR3 reads CASSLHGGGEGYGYTF. CDR3 coding DNA: TGTGCCAGCAGCCTGCACGGGGGGGGCGAAGGCTATGGCTACACCTTC. The whole variable domain, filled in from reference TRBV11-2 and TRBJ1-2, reads EAGVAQSPRYKIIEKRQSVAFWCNPISGHATLYWYQQILGQGPKLLIQFQNNGVVDDSQLPKDRFSAERLKGVDSTLKIQPAKLEDSAVYLCASSLHGGGEGYGYTFGSGTRLTVV.

This clone was seen a handful of times. This same CDR3 is encoded by further DNA sequences in the sample. This sequence joins TRBV9 and TRBJ1-5; D is uncertain. Germline V lookup: CDR1 SGDLS, CDR2 YYNGEE. Deletions cut 4 bases from V and 1 base from J, with 9 bases between. CDR3 length: 14 residues. The CDR3 reads CASSPGGSNQPQHF. For the CDR3, the DNA is TGTGCCAGCAGCCCGGGTGGGAGCAATCAGCCCCAGCATTTT.

This sequence joins TRBV2 and TRBJ1-2; 10 bases agree with TRBD1. This CDR3 spans 13 amino acids. V lost 9 bases, J lost 4 bases, and 5 bases stayed unmatched. Germline CDR1 and CDR2: SNHLY and FYNNEI. CDR3 coding DNA: TGTGCCAGTCGGGGACAGGGGACCTATGGCTACACCTTC. As protein: CASRGQGTYGYTF.

The rearrangement uses TRBV25-1 and TRBJ1-1; D not resolved. The CDR3 consists of 13 residues. The V and J ends lost 6 bases and 2 bases respectively, with 10 bases between them. Germline V CDR1 and CDR2: MGHDK, SYGVNS. In nucleotides, the CDR3 is TGTGCCAGCAGGAATACAGCTAACACTGAAGCTTTCTTT. This gives the protein CASRNTANTEAFF.

The chain recombines TRBV6-5 with TRBJ1-1; TRBD1 matches at 11 bases. This CDR3 is built from 14 residues. V trimming: 2 bases; J trimming: 4 bases; junction bases outside the gene matches: 0. Germline lookup yields CDR1 MNHEY and CDR2 SVGAGI. CDR3 loop: CASSYGTGGTEAFF. The CDR3 DNA reads as TGTGCCAGCAGTTACGGGACAGGGGGCACTGAAGCTTTCTTT.

This clone was seen only once. This chain links TRBV5-1 with TRBJ1-1; TRBD1 matches 8 bases. CDR1 and CDR2 from the germline V gene are SGHRS and YFSETQ. The CDR3 loop spans 15 amino acids. J was trimmed by 2 bases and V by 0 bases; bases with no gene match: 3. The CDR3 DNA reads TGCGCCAGCAGCTTGGCTACAGGGGGAAACACTGAAGCTTTCTTT. Translated, it gives CASSLATGGNTEAFF.

This chain connects TRBV3-1 (or the pseudogene TRBV3-2) to TRBJ1-1, with D perhaps TRBD1 (6 bases). V was shortened by 1 base and J by 3 bases, with 12 bases between the two germline ends. The CDR3 spans 15 residues. Looked up from germline, CDR1 is LGHDT and CDR2 is YNNKEL (reference sequence). CDR3 nucleotides: TGTGCCAGCAGCCAAGGCGTTACAGGGTACACTGAAGCTTTCTTT. Protein product: CASSQGVTGYTEAFF.

The chain recombines TRBV7-9 with TRBJ2-1; tentatively, D is TRBD2 (5 bases). Germline-derived CDR1 and CDR2 are SEHNR and FQNEAQ (reference sequence). CDR3 length: 14 residues. V lost 5 bases, J lost 9 bases, and 17 bases lay in between. Here the CDR3 reads CASSPGTHMFEQFF. Here the CDR3 DNA reads TGTGCCAGCAGCCCGGGAACCCATATGTTTGAGCAGTTCTTC. The full variable domain, completed using reference TRBV7-9 and TRBJ2-1, is DTGVSQNPRHKITKRGQNVTFRCDPISEHNRLYWYRQTLGQGPEFLTYFQNEAQLEKSRLLSDRFSAERPKGSFSTLEIQRTEQGDSAMYLCASSPGTHMFEQFFGPGTRLTVL.

The chain employs TRBV5-8 and TRBJ2-7; the match to TRBD1 covers 7 bases. The CDR3 totals 14 residues. CDR1 is SGHTS, CDR2 YDEGEE, per germline. J gave up 2 bases and V 6 bases, and 8 bases lay outside the gene matches. For the CDR3, the DNA is TGTGCCAGCACAAAGGGACAGTGGGCCTACGAGCAGTACTTC. This gives the protein CASTKGQWAYEQYF.

This clone came up once. The chain links TRBV28 to TRBJ1-1; D is perhaps TRBD1 (5 bases). The CDR3 is made up of 13 amino acids. V lost 3 bases to trimming and J lost 5 bases, with 10 bases between them. Per germline, CDR1 MDHEN and CDR2 SYDVKM. CDR3 sequence reads: CASSFPGDTEAFF. For the CDR3, the DNA is TGTGCCAGCAGTTTTCCGGGGGATACTGAAGCTTTCTTT.